The clone carrying this T cell receptor beta chain was counted at least ten times. Its antigen is currently unknown. On the day of bone marrow donation, the related graft donor provided peripheral blood. Measured with immunoSEQ multiplex PCR; TCRdb has only the in-frame clones, and not every one. This sample carries 20,000 to 25,000 clones, none of them present only once. Per germline, CDR1 MNHNS and CDR2 SASEGT. This CDR3 is 14 amino acids long. Trimming removed 2 bases from V and 5 bases from J, with 10 bases in between. The data are from a study of T cells after posttransplantation cyclophosphamide. The study, taken as a whole, reports: Skin or GI-infiltrating T cells shared few TRB sequences with blood.

J is TRBJ2-1 and V is TRBV6-1; D is unresolved. This receptor was taken from a woman aged 55-70 years in good health, CMV-negative, and a related stem cell transplant donor. Sequencing was performed on PBMCs. The CDR3: CASSELLRNNEQFF. In DNA form, the CDR3 reads TGTGCCAGCAGTGAATTGCTCAGGAACAATGAGCAGTTCTTC.